This paragraph covers one T cell receptor (beta chain) sequence. These data are taken from a study of blood T cell repertoires in COVID-19. For the study at large: COVID-19 samples from acute and convalescent phases originated in the United States, Italy and Spain. T cells, B-cell-depleted T cells, or PBMCs supplied cDNA or gDNA.

CDR1 is LNHDA, CDR2 SQIVND, per germline (reference sequence). CDR3 length equals 17 residues. Between the trimmed V and J ends, which lost 5 bases and 7 bases, there was a span of 26 bases. Source study methods: Nucleated cell number was recorded as an estimate derived from reference gene primer amplification. Data came from immunoSEQ multiplex PCR; TCRdb stores just in-frame clones and leaves some out. The V and J calls and clone size come from that table; D and trimming were worked out from the DNA. The table includes under 350,000 clones, roughly 89% detected once. The sequence was obtained from a man in his forties with acute or convalescent COVID-19. The sequencing sample was made of peripheral blood. This chain connects TRBV19 to TRBJ1-1; D might be TRBD1 (5 bases). The DNA for the CDR3 is TGTGCCAGTAGTCTCTACCCCCCCTCGGCAGGGCCCCTTGAAGCTTTCTTT. It encodes CASSLYPPSAGPLEAFF.